This is a list of T cell receptor beta chains from one sample in a study of beta chain features in type 1 diabetes. Sequencing was performed with immunoSEQ multiplex PCR; in TCRdb, only in-frame clones are kept and a portion is missing. This sample carries hundreds of thousands of clones, more than 12% of them seen once, and the ten largest clones take approximately 0.039%. Sequences were obtained from naive CD4+ T cells from blood. These TCRs come from a man in his late teens or twenties with type 1 diabetes. CDR3s include the opening cysteine and the closing phenylalanine or tryptophan.

v_gene	len	CDR3aa
TRBV5-4	15	CASSLDGKSNQPQHF
TRBV30	13	CAWSSWTGNGYTF
TRBV6-1	13	CASRLQGTDTQYF
TRBV5-6	17	CASSFGAGTSGTDTQYF
TRBV9	15	CASSQGGTVRETQYF
TRBV6-5	13	CASSYTRGQPQHF
TRBV5-1	14	CASTPDPGNYGYTF
TRBV7-9	16	CASSPWTSEGTDTQYF
TRBV18	18	CASSSVSSGGATRNEQFF
TRBV6-5	16	CASSFQIDRAAGELFF
TRBV7-2	14	CASVAGAPRDTQYF
TRBV14	13	CASSPQGGYGYTF
TRBV4-3	16	CASSQATTEVYNEQFF
TRBV30	12	CAWKLAEETQYF
TRBV7-3	13	CASSQGPNTEAFF
TRBV29-1	13	CSVTGTSRDEQYF
TRBV29-1	13	CSATKAVSTEAFF
TRBV6-5	14	CASSPRRGGNEQFF
TRBV5-4	18	CASSLLVSLIDPYNEQFF
TRBV2	15	CASSEMGGQNEKLFF
TRBV30	15	CAWTLSSGTYYEQYF
TRBV30	14	CAWSQRGYQETQYF